These T cell receptor beta chains were read from a single sample in a study of blood T cells in healthy people across ages. TCRdb analysed the 5' RACE reads with MiXCR anew, one entry per CDR3 protein. The sample consists of over a million distinct CDR3 sequences, roughly 59% of them appearing once. The material sequenced was blood. The source is a young man in good health. The conserved cysteine and the conserved F or W are not part of the CDR3 here. Fields, in order: V gene, J gene, D gene, CDR3 protein. D genes are given only for firm matches.

V gene: TRBV12-3/TRBV12-4; J gene: .; D gene: .; CDR3 protein: ASSLRVRGSEQY
V gene: TRBV4-3; J gene: TRBJ2-4; D gene: .; CDR3 protein: ASSPVWASATKNIQY
V gene: TRBV7-9; J gene: TRBJ2-5; D gene: .; CDR3 protein: ASSGGFETQY
V gene: TRBV27; J gene: TRBJ2-3; D gene: .; CDR3 protein: ASSLGFNTDTQY
V gene: TRBV20-1; J gene: TRBJ2-1; D gene: TRBD2; CDR3 protein: SRTSGSYNEQF
V gene: TRBV3-1; J gene: TRBJ2-1; D gene: .; CDR3 protein: ASSPLTVGFNEQF
V gene: TRBV2; J gene: TRBJ1-4; D gene: .; CDR3 protein: ASSLLKTGEKLF
V gene: TRBV6-2/TRBV6-3; J gene: TRBJ2-3; D gene: .; CDR3 protein: ASSASSLTDTQY
V gene: TRBV5-1; J gene: TRBJ2-1; D gene: TRBD2; CDR3 protein: ASSSGGGGARNEQF
V gene: TRBV13; J gene: TRBJ2-7; D gene: .; CDR3 protein: ASSPGPTSYEQY
V gene: TRBV27; J gene: .; D gene: TRBD1; CDR3 protein: ASSSFTGVRGNNEQY
V gene: TRBV4-1; J gene: TRBJ2-1; D gene: TRBD1; CDR3 protein: ASSQPGTGTYNEQF
V gene: TRBV4-2; J gene: TRBJ1-4; D gene: TRBD1; CDR3 protein: ASSQAWGQASLRELF
V gene: TRBV12-3/TRBV12-4; J gene: TRBJ1-4; D gene: TRBD1; CDR3 protein: ASSLARQGMGKLF
V gene: TRBV12-3/TRBV12-4; J gene: TRBJ1-2; D gene: TRBD1; CDR3 protein: ASSLGDSNYGYT
V gene: TRBV7-9; J gene: TRBJ2-5; D gene: .; CDR3 protein: ASSHSLSPQETQY
V gene: TRBV11-2; J gene: TRBJ1-5; D gene: TRBD1; CDR3 protein: ASSLTGGMNNQPQH
V gene: TRBV6-1; J gene: TRBJ1-1; D gene: .; CDR3 protein: ASSDTLTPRRQMNTEAF
V gene: TRBV4-2; J gene: TRBJ2-7; D gene: TRBD2; CDR3 protein: ASSQVASGEYEQY
V gene: TRBV7-9; J gene: TRBJ2-7; D gene: .; CDR3 protein: ASSLESRYEQY
V gene: TRBV7-6; J gene: TRBJ2-3; D gene: .; CDR3 protein: ASSSDLLPADTQY
V gene: TRBV11-2; J gene: TRBJ2-7; D gene: .; CDR3 protein: ASSPDRPLLPHYEQY
V gene: TRBV27; J gene: TRBJ1-1; D gene: .; CDR3 protein: ATKGTLGEAF
V gene: TRBV4-1; J gene: TRBJ2-3; D gene: TRBD1; CDR3 protein: ASSDRDRSTDTQY